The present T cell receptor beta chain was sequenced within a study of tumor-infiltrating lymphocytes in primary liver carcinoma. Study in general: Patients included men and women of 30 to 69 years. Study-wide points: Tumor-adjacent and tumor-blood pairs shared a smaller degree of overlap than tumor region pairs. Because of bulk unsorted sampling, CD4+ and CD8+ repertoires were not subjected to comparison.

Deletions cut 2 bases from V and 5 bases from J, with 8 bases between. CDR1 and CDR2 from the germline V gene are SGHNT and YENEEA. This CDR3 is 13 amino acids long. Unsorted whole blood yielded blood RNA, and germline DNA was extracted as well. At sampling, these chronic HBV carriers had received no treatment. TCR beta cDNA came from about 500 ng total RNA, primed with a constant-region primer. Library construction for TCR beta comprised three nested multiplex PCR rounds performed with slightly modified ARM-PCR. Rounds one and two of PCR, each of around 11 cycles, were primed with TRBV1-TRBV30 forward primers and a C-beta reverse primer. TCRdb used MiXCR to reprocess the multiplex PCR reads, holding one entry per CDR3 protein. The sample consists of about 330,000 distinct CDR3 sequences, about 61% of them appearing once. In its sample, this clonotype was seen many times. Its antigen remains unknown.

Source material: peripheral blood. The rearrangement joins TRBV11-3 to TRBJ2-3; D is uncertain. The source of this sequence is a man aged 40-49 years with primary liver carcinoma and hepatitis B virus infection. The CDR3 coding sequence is TGTGCCAGCAGCTTACAAACGGAAGATACGCAGTATTTT. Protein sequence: CASSLQTEDTQYF. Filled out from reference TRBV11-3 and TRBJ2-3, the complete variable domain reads EAGVVQSPRYKIIEKKQPVAFWCNPISGHNTLYWYLQNLGQGPELLIRYENEEAVDDSQLPKDRFSAERLKGVDSTLKIQPAELGDSAVYLCASSLQTEDTQYFGPGTRLTVL.